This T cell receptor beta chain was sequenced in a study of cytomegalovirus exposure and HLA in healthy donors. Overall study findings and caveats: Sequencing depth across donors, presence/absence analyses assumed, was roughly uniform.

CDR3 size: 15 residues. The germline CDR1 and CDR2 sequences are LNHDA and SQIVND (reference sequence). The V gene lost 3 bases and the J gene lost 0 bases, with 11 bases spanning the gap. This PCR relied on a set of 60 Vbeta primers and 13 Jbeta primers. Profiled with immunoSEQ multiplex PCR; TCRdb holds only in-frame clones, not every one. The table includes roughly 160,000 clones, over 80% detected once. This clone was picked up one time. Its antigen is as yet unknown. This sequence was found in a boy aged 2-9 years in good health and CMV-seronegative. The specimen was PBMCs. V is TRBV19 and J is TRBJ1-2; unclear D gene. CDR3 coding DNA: TGTGCCAGTAGTATGGCCTCGGGGACTAACTATGGCTACACCTTC. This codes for CASSMASGTNYGYTF.